This T cell receptor (beta chain) was sequenced during a study of cytomegalovirus exposure and HLA in healthy donors. This CDR3 is built from 14 residues. The germline CDR1 and CDR2 sequences are MNHNY and SVGAGI (reference sequence). Trimming shortened V by 6 bases and J by 3 bases, and 14 bases separated the two germline ends. Both 60 Vbeta primers and 13 Jbeta primers went into the PCR. Assay: immunoSEQ multiplex PCR; the TCRdb copy retains only in-frame clones and omits some. This sample has around 110,000 clones, with over 60% found just once. This chain joins TRBV6-6 and TRBJ1-2, with a tentative D call TRBD1 (6 bases). Sample: PBMCs. This receptor was identified in a woman between 35 and 50 years old in good health and CMV-seropositive. The CDR3 here is CASSRGQTYYGYTF. In nucleotides, the CDR3 is TGTGCCAGCAGCCGTGGACAGACCTACTATGGCTACACCTTC.